Sequencing of this TCR beta chain was carried out in a study of PD-1 blockade in classical Hodgkin lymphoma. Study results and limitations: CD4+ but not CD8+ TCR diversity rose significantly by C4D1. Reports described newly diagnosed patients as having lower baseline TCR diversity than healthy donors. Sources of repertoire differences remain undefined, possibly disease activity or prior therapy.

Exposure to brentuximab vedotin varied, and each patient had relapsed following autologous stem cell transplantation. Complete response, partial response or progressive disease constituted the best response categories observed. Data came from immunoSEQ multiplex PCR; TCRdb stores just in-frame clones and leaves some out. The sample lists just over 60,000 clones, approximately 88% occurring once. The CDR3 runs 18 residues. V was shortened by 0 bases and J by 2 bases, with 17 bases between the two germline ends. Per the germline V gene, CDR1 is MGHRA and CDR2 is YSYEKL. Concerning this clone: No antigen is known for it.

The sequenced sample was peripheral blood mononuclear cells (PBMCs), obtained at baseline. The chain is built from TRBV4-1 and TRBJ1-5, with D uncertain. The source of this sequence is a human donor with classical Hodgkin lymphoma. CDR3 amino acids: CASSQDPGPTLGNQPQHF. DNA of the CDR3: TGCGCCAGCAGCCAAGATCCGGGCCCTACCCTAGGCAATCAGCCCCAGCATTTT.